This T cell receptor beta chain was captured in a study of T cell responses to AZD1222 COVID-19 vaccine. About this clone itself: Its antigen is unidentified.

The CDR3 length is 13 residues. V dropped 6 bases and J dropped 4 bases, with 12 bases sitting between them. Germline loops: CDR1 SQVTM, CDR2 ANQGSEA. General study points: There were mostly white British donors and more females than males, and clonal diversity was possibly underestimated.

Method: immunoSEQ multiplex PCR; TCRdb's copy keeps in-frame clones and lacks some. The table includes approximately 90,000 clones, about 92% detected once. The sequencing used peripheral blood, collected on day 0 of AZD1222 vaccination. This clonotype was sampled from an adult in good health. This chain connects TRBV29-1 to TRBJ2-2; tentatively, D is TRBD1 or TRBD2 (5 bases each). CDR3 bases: TGCAGCGTGGGACGTCCCCCCACCGGGGAGCTGTTTTTT. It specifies CSVGRPPTGELFF.